The 8 T cell receptor beta chains presented below share a single source sample, sequenced in a study of T cell clonality in common variable immunodeficiency. General study points: Fewer deletions and N-nucleotide insertions were reportedly seen in common variable immunodeficiency TCR beta sequences.

Produced via immunoSEQ multiplex PCR; TCRdb's table is partial and in-frame only. The table lists about 33,000 clones, no singletons, with about 6.1% in the top ten. Their antigen targets remain unknown. Sequences were obtained from peripheral blood mononuclear cells. The receptors shown here come from a human donor with common variable immunodeficiency.

Regarding this clone: The CDR3 end falls 3 residues outside the read, so it is completed with the germline J gene. J is TRBJ2-7 and V is TRBV19, with D perhaps being TRBD1 or TRBD2 (5 bases each). CDR1 and CDR2 from the germline V gene are LNHDA and SQIVND (reference sequence). This CDR3 region has 13 residues. Trimming removed 5 bases at V and 4 bases at J, with 12 bases between. The CDR3 region is CASSWSREYEQYF. Incomplete CDR3 DNA: TGTGCCAGTAGTTGGAGCAGGGAGTACGAG.

This clone was seen many times. The read ends 3 residues shy of where the CDR3 ends; the end is completed using the germline J gene. V gene TRBV30 combines with J gene TRBJ1-5; 9 bases match TRBD1. This CDR3 is built from 15 residues. The germline V gene encodes CDR1 GTSNPN and CDR2 SVGIG (reference sequence). The junction had 3 bases not matched to a gene; V was cut back by 3 bases and J by 0 bases. The sequenced part of the CDR3 DNA is TGTGCCTGGAGGGGACAGGGCCATAGCAATCAGCCC. Its protein product is CAWRGQGHSNQP. The complete CDR3 sequence is CAWRGQGHSNQPQHF.

This clone was seen a handful of times. The observed sequence ends 3 residues before the CDR3 terminus, with the missing tail filled in from the germline J gene. The chain joins TRBV19 to TRBJ1-1; TRBD1 aligns across 10 bases. CDR1 is LNHDA, CDR2 SQIVND, per germline (reference sequence). CDR3 length equals 18 residues. J lost 4 bases, V lost 5 bases, and 16 bases had no gene match. The CDR3 sequence is CASSPRDRGLGVSTEAFF. The sequenced CDR3 bases are TGTGCCAGTAGTCCCCGGGACAGGGGACTAGGGGTGAGCACTGAA.

This clone was observed many times. The CDR3 end lies 3 residues beyond the end of the read and is filled in from the germline J gene. The chain has TRBV2 and TRBJ2-3; 11 nucleotides line up with TRBD2. Trimming at V came to 4 bases and at J to 4 bases, leaving 7 bases not matched to a gene. Per the germline V gene, CDR1 is SNHLY and CDR2 is FYNNEI. This CDR3 region has 16 residues. CDR3: CASSVASGGWADTQYF. CDR3 DNA (partial): TGTGCCAGCAGTGTGGCTAGCGGGGGGTGGGCAGATACG.

About this clone: The DNA ends 3 residues before the CDR3 does, and the rest of the CDR3 is filled in from the germline J gene. The rearrangement uses TRBV19 and TRBJ2-3; perhaps TRBD2 as D (6 bases). CDR1 is LNHDA, CDR2 SQIVND, per germline (reference sequence). CDR3 length: 16 amino acids. The V gene lost 3 bases and the J gene lost 0 bases, with 13 bases spanning the gap. The sequenced part of the CDR3 DNA is TGTGCCAGTAGTATGCGGGGCCCTCCGAGCACAGATACG. This codes for CASSMRGPPSTDT. The full CDR3 protein reads CASSMRGPPSTDTQYF.

A few counts support this clone. The read terminates 3 residues ahead of where the CDR3 ends, so the germline J gene completes it. V gene TRBV11-2 combines with J gene TRBJ2-5, with 7 bases fitting TRBD2. The CDR3 extends over 15 amino acids. CDR1 is SGHAT and CDR2 is FQNNGV in the germline V gene. The V and J ends lost 0 bases and 1 base, in that order; junction bases with no gene match: 2. Partial CDR3 DNA: TGTGCCAGCAGCTTAGAGGGACTACGCCAAGAGACC. It yields the protein CASSLEGLRQET. In full, the CDR3 is CASSLEGLRQETQYF.

The sample holds a few counts of this clone. Read data end 3 residues before the CDR3 end; the end is taken from the germline J gene. The chain uses TRBV2 and TRBJ2-7, with D possibly matching TRBD1 (6 bases). Looked up from germline, CDR1 is SNHLY and CDR2 is FYNNEI. The CDR3 runs 14 residues. The germline V and J ends were trimmed by 6 bases and 2 bases, with 14 bases remaining between them. The DNA read from the CDR3 is TGTGCCAGCAGAACCGGGACATATACCTACGAG. Its protein is CASRTGTYTYE. The whole CDR3 protein reads CASRTGTYTYEQYF.

Only a few counts were recorded for this clone. Read coverage stops 3 residues before the CDR3 terminus; the germline J gene supplies the remainder. V and J are TRBV7-2 and TRBJ2-1, with D tentatively TRBD2 (6 bases). This CDR3 region has 13 residues. Trimming took 5 bases from V and 3 from J, leaving 8 bases between them. Germline-derived CDR1 and CDR2 are SGHTA and FQGNSA. This CDR3 is CASSTDYYNEQFF. CDR3 DNA, as far as it was read: TGTGCCAGCAGCACGGACTACTACAATGAG.